This TCR beta chain was recovered during a study of shared clonotypes between healthy human individuals. Across the study: The composition of the donors was a couple of women and a few men aged 18 to 49. Study results and caveats: With several donors compared, approximately 5.5% of naive CD4 clonotypes were shared.

It was across several immunoSEQ plates that each subset's genomic DNA was evenly split. Profiled with immunoSEQ multiplex PCR; TCRdb holds only in-frame clones, not every one. The profile shows 2 million to 2.5 million clones, 90% to 97% of them singletons. Regarding this clone: Its antigen is undetermined.

Germline lookup yields CDR1 MNHEY and CDR2 SMNVEV (reference sequence). The CDR3 is 15 amino acids. V lost 2 bases to trimming and J lost 11 bases, with 21 bases between them. V gene TRBV27 combines with J gene TRBJ1-1; the D is unclear. The source of this sequence is a man younger than 35 in good health. The sample comprised naive CD4+ T cells sorted from blood. Subset: CD45RA+ positively selected. The CDR3 bases are TGTGCCAGCAGTTTAGCTATAGGGCCCTCAGATCCGGCTTTCTTT. This gives the protein CASSLAIGPSDPAFF.